The 16 T cell receptor beta chains in this list originate from one sample, sequenced in a study of persistence of HIV-infected CD4 T cells. Their cognate antigens are unknown. The stimulus was an HIV-1 Gag 15-mer peptide pool, 0.8 to 1 ug/peptide/mL. CD40L/CD69 double-negative CD45RO-high memory CD4+ T cells were collected. The immunoSEQ assay was version 4, run in survey mode. Produced via immunoSEQ multiplex PCR; TCRdb's table is partial and in-frame only. The table shows about 41,000 clones, with around 78% occurring only once. The material sequenced was CD4+ T cells sorted from PBMCs after 18-hour stimulation, taken from a patient who received antiretroviral therapy. These receptors originate from an adult man with HIV who was CMV-seropositive.

The V call is TRBV6-5, the J call TRBJ2-5, with 7 bases fitting TRBD1. V shed 5 bases, J shed 1 base, and the junction held 7 bases outside the gene matches. Germline V gene lookup returns CDR1 MNHEY and CDR2 SVGAGI. This CDR3 comprises 15 residues. The CDR3 DNA reads as TGTGCCAGCAGTCGACAGGGCGTGAGCCAAGAGACCCAGTACTTC. Its protein is CASSRQGVSQETQYF.

V gene TRBV18 combines with J gene TRBJ2-2, with TRBD1 matching over 7 bases. The CDR3 has 15 amino acids. After removal of 3 bases from V and 4 bases from J, the junction contained 5 bases not matched to a gene. From germline, CDR1 is KGHSH and CDR2 LQKENI. The chain's CDR3 is CASSPLTGSTGELFF. CDR3 nucleotide sequence: TGTGCCAGCTCACCGCTGACAGGGTCCACCGGGGAGCTGTTTTTT.

This clone was found a few times. The chain recombines TRBV7-2 with TRBJ1-2; 7 bases map to TRBD1. This CDR3 has 15 residues. Trimming took 2 bases from V and 3 from J; bases not matched to a gene: 6. From germline, CDR1 is SGHTA and CDR2 FQGNSA. This CDR3 reads CASSLSTGEYYGYTF. The CDR3 DNA follows: TGTGCCAGCAGCTTATCCACAGGGGAATACTATGGCTACACCTTC. Using reference TRBV7-2 and TRBJ1-2 for the parts outside the CDR3, the full variable domain is GAGVSQSPSNKVTEKGKDVELRCDPISGHTALYWYRQSLGQGLEFLIYFQGNSAPDKSGLPSDRFSAERTGGSVSTLTIQRTQQEDSAVYLCASSLSTGEYYGYTFGSGTRLTVV.

This clone was seen only a few times. The V and J genes are TRBV5-1 and TRBJ1-2; D is uncertain. Germline CDR1 SGHRS, CDR2 YFSETQ. The CDR3 runs 16 residues. V was cut by 1 base and J by 0 bases, with 13 bases left in between. The CDR3 DNA sequence: TGCGCCAGCAGCTTGTCGGTTTCTCAAGCTAACTATGGCTACACCTTC. It specifies CASSLSVSQANYGYTF.

This chain connects TRBV18 to TRBJ2-5, with D possibly TRBD1 on 6 matching bases. The CDR3 has 13 residues. Germline assignment: CDR1 KGHSH and CDR2 LQKENI. Between the trimmed V and J ends, which lost 4 bases and 1 base, there was a span of 7 bases. DNA of the CDR3: TGTGCCAGCTCACGGGACACCCAAGAGACCCAGTACTTC. Translation: CASSRDTQETQYF.

J is TRBJ1-4 and V is TRBV5-8; D remains ambiguous. Trimming took 3 bases from V and 7 from J, leaving 7 bases between them. This CDR3 comprises 12 residues. Germline CDR1 and CDR2: SGHTS and YDEGEE. The DNA for the CDR3 is TGTGCCAGCAGCTCCGCTCGTGAAAAACTGTTTTTT. It codes for CASSSAREKLFF.

V usage is TRBV10-3 and J usage is TRBJ1-2, with 7 bases fitting TRBD1. Germline CDR1 is ENHRY and CDR2 is SYGVKD. This CDR3 region has 14 residues. The V and J ends lost 11 bases and 7 bases, in that order; junction bases with no gene match: 16. The CDR3: CASSGQKGSRGYTF. The CDR3 nucleotides are TGTGCCTCCTCGGGACAGAAAGGATCTCGTGGCTACACCTTC.

This clone appeared a few times. The chain recombines TRBV15 with TRBJ1-5; the D is unclear. Germline-derived CDR1 and CDR2 are LNHNV and YYDKDF (reference sequence). This CDR3 is 15 amino acids long. The ends were cut back, 0 bases at V and 2 bases at J, with 8 bases in the middle. This chain's CDR3 is CATSREQRGNQPQHF. Written as DNA, the CDR3 is TGTGCCACCAGCAGAGAGCAGAGAGGCAATCAGCCCCAGCATTTT.

The V call is TRBV5-5, the J call TRBJ1-5, with D unclear. This CDR3 spans 14 amino acids. Trimming cost V 4 bases and J 7 bases, with 15 bases left between them. CDR1 SGHKS and CDR2 YYEKEE come from the germline V gene (reference sequence). The CDR3 is CASSLGPPGQPQHF. CDR3 bases: TGTGCCAGCAGCCTGGGCCCACCCGGACAGCCCCAGCATTTT.

This clone has more than one count but fewer than ten. The rearrangement links TRBV27 to TRBJ1-5; 7 nucleotides line up with TRBD1. CDR1 is MNHEY and CDR2 is SMNVEV in the germline V gene (reference sequence). This CDR3 contains 15 residues. V dropped 3 bases and J dropped 1; count of bases not matched to a gene: 3. The CDR3 sequence: CASSFRDRSNQPQHF. CDR3 sequence (DNA): TGTGCCAGCAGTTTTAGGGACAGAAGCAATCAGCCCCAGCATTTT.

V and J are TRBV10-3 and TRBJ1-5; 8 bases map to TRBD1. Per the germline V gene, CDR1 is ENHRY and CDR2 is SYGVKD. V was pared by 11 bases and J by 9 bases, with 15 bases of the junction left unmatched. The CDR3 contains 14 residues. CDR3 amino acids: CAAGTGTSRGPQHF. The CDR3 region has the DNA TGTGCCGCCGGGACAGGAACTTCTCGGGGGCCCCAGCATTTT.

V usage is TRBV10-3 and J usage is TRBJ2-3; 7 bases agree with TRBD2. CDR1 is ENHRY, CDR2 SYGVKD, per germline. With V trimmed by 8 bases and J by 1 base, 6 bases remained unmatched. The CDR3 is 14 residues long. Here the CDR3 reads CAIQGGARTDTQYF. CDR3 bases: TGTGCCATCCAGGGAGGGGCTCGCACAGATACGCAGTATTTT.

The chain links TRBV6-5 to TRBJ1-1; the D is unclear. The germline V and J ends were trimmed by 7 bases and 6 bases, with 9 bases remaining between them. Germline CDR1 is MNHEY and CDR2 is SVGAGI. This CDR3 contains 11 residues. The CDR3 protein is CASKTTAEAFF. The CDR3 coding sequence is TGTGCCAGCAAAACCACTGCTGAAGCTTTCTTT.

This chain links TRBV20-1 with TRBJ1-1, with no clear D. The CDR3 runs 13 residues. In germline, CDR1 is DFQATT, CDR2 SNEGSKA (reference sequence). The V and J ends lost 3 bases and 7 bases respectively, with 15 bases between them. This CDR3 reads CSASPHTQIEAFF. CDR3 nucleotides: TGCAGTGCTAGTCCCCATACACAGATTGAAGCTTTCTTT.

The J gene is TRBJ2-1, the V gene TRBV9; 9 nucleotides agree with TRBD2. The CDR3 length is 16 residues. Per germline, CDR1 SGDLS and CDR2 YYNGEE. The trim removed 2 bases at V and 8 bases at J, leaving 11 bases unmatched. CDR3 in DNA: TGTGCCAGCAGCGTGATTGCTAGCGGGAAGGGGCATGAGCAGTTCTTC. Translation: CASSVIASGKGHEQFF.

This chain joins TRBV6-6 and TRBJ1-1; weak D call: TRBD1 (6 bases). V was pared by 1 base and J by 13 bases, with 22 bases between. Germline V gives CDR1 MNHNY, CDR2 SVGAGI (reference sequence). There are 15 residues in the CDR3. CDR3 DNA: TGTGCCAGCAGTTACTGGGCGGTGCGGGGGCTACCTGATTTCTTT. Translation: CASSYWAVRGLPDFF.